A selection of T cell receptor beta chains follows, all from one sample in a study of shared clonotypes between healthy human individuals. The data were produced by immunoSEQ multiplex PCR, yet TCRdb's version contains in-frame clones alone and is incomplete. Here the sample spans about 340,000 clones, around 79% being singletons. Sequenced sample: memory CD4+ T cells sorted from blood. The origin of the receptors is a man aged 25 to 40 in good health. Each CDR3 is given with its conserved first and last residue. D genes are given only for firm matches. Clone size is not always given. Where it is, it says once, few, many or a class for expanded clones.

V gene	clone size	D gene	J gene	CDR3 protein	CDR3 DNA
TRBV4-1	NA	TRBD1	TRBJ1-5	CASSQVPQGAVQPQHF	TGCGCCAGCAGCCAAGTTCCTCAGGGGGCGGTTCAGCCCCAGCATTTT
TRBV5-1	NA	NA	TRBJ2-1	CASSQGGNIFQSSYNEQFF	TGCGCCAGCAGCCAGGGGGGGAACATTTTTCAGAGCTCCTACAATGAGCAGTTCTTC
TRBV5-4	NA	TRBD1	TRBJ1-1	CASSPDRGHTEAFF	TGTGCCAGCAGCCCTGACAGGGGGCACACTGAAGCTTTCTTT
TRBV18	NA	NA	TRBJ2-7	CASCEGTGVYEQYF	TGTGCCAGCTGCGAGGGAACGGGAGTTTACGAGCAGTACTTC
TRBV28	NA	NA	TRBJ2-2	CATPGKNTGELFF	TGTGCCACCCCGGGAAAGAACACCGGGGAGCTGTTTTTT
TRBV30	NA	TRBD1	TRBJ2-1	CAWSNRDEDREDNEQFF	TGTGCCTGGAGTAACCGTGATGAGGACAGGGAAGACAATGAGCAGTTCTTC
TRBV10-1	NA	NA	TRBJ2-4	CASSDPGSKNIQYF	TGCGCCAGCAGTGATCCAGGGAGCAAAAACATTCAGTACTTC
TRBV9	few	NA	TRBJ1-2	CASSVGAGPHGYTF	TGTGCCAGCAGCGTAGGGGCAGGGCCCCATGGCTACACCTTC
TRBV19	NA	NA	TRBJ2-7	CASSIDRNNYEQYF	TGTGCCAGTAGTATAGACAGGAACAACTACGAGCAGTACTTC
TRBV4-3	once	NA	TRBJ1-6	CASSQGVIRREYNSPLHF	TGCGCCAGCAGCCAAGGTGTCATAAGGCGAGAGTATAATTCACCCCTCCACTTT
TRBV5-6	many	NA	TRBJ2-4	CASSWELANIQYF	TGTGCCAGCAGCTGGGAGTTGGCAAACATTCAGTACTTC
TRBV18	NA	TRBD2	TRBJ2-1	CASSPLAGVGNEQFF	TGTGCCAGCTCACCACTAGCGGGAGTGGGTAATGAGCAGTTCTTC
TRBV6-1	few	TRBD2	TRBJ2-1	CASRSSGSVNEQFF	TGTGCCAGCAGATCGAGCGGGAGCGTCAATGAGCAGTTCTTC
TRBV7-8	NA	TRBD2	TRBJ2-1	CASSGGLSGRAREQFF	TGTGCCAGCAGCGGAGGCCTTAGCGGGAGGGCCCGGGAGCAGTTCTTC
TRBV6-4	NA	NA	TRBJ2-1	CASSAVGLARSYNEQFF	TGTGCCAGCAGCGCTGTGGGGCTAGCGCGTAGTTACAATGAGCAGTTCTTC
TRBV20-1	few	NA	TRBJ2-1	CSPDSHNEQFF	TGCAGTCCAGATAGCCACAATGAGCAGTTCTTC
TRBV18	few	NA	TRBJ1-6	CASSPPSNRANSPLHF	TGTGCCAGCTCACCACCATCCAACAGGGCAAATTCACCCCTCCACTTT
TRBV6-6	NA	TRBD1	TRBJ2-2	CASHDRASGELFF	TGTGCCAGTCACGACAGGGCGTCCGGGGAGCTGTTTTTT
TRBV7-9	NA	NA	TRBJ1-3	CASSLGGNTIYF	TGTGCCAGCAGCTTGGGGGGAAACACCATATATTTT
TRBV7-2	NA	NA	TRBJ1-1	CASSPRQRNTEAFF	TGTGCCAGCAGCCCACGACAGAGGAACACTGAAGCTTTCTTT
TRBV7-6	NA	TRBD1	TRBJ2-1	CASSLGKTGQTEQFF	TGTGCCAGCAGCTTAGGCAAGACAGGGCAGACTGAGCAGTTCTTC
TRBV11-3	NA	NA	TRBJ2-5	CASSSSGQRETQYF	TGTGCCAGCAGCTCCTCGGGGCAGAGAGAGACCCAGTACTTC